This T cell receptor beta chain was identified during a study of shared clonotypes between healthy human individuals. TCRdb keeps only in-frame clones here, not all; method: immunoSEQ multiplex PCR. The sample shows 2 million to 3 million clones, just over 90% of them seen only once. The sample taken for sequencing was naive CD4+ T cells sorted from blood. The sample's subset: CD45RA+ positively selected. This sequence originates from a young man in good health.

CDR3 in DNA: TGCGCCAGCAGCTCCCTGAACAGGGGAGTGGGGGCCCAAACATTTTCCTCCTACAATGAGCAGTTCTTC. This sequence encodes CASSSLNRGVGAQTFSSYNEQFF. This chain connects TRBV5-1 to TRBJ2-1; 7 bases are a match to TRBD1. The CDR3 is 23 residues long. V lost 3 bases to trimming and J lost 0 bases; unmatched junction nucleotides: 27. Germline assignment: CDR1 SGHRS and CDR2 YFSETQ.